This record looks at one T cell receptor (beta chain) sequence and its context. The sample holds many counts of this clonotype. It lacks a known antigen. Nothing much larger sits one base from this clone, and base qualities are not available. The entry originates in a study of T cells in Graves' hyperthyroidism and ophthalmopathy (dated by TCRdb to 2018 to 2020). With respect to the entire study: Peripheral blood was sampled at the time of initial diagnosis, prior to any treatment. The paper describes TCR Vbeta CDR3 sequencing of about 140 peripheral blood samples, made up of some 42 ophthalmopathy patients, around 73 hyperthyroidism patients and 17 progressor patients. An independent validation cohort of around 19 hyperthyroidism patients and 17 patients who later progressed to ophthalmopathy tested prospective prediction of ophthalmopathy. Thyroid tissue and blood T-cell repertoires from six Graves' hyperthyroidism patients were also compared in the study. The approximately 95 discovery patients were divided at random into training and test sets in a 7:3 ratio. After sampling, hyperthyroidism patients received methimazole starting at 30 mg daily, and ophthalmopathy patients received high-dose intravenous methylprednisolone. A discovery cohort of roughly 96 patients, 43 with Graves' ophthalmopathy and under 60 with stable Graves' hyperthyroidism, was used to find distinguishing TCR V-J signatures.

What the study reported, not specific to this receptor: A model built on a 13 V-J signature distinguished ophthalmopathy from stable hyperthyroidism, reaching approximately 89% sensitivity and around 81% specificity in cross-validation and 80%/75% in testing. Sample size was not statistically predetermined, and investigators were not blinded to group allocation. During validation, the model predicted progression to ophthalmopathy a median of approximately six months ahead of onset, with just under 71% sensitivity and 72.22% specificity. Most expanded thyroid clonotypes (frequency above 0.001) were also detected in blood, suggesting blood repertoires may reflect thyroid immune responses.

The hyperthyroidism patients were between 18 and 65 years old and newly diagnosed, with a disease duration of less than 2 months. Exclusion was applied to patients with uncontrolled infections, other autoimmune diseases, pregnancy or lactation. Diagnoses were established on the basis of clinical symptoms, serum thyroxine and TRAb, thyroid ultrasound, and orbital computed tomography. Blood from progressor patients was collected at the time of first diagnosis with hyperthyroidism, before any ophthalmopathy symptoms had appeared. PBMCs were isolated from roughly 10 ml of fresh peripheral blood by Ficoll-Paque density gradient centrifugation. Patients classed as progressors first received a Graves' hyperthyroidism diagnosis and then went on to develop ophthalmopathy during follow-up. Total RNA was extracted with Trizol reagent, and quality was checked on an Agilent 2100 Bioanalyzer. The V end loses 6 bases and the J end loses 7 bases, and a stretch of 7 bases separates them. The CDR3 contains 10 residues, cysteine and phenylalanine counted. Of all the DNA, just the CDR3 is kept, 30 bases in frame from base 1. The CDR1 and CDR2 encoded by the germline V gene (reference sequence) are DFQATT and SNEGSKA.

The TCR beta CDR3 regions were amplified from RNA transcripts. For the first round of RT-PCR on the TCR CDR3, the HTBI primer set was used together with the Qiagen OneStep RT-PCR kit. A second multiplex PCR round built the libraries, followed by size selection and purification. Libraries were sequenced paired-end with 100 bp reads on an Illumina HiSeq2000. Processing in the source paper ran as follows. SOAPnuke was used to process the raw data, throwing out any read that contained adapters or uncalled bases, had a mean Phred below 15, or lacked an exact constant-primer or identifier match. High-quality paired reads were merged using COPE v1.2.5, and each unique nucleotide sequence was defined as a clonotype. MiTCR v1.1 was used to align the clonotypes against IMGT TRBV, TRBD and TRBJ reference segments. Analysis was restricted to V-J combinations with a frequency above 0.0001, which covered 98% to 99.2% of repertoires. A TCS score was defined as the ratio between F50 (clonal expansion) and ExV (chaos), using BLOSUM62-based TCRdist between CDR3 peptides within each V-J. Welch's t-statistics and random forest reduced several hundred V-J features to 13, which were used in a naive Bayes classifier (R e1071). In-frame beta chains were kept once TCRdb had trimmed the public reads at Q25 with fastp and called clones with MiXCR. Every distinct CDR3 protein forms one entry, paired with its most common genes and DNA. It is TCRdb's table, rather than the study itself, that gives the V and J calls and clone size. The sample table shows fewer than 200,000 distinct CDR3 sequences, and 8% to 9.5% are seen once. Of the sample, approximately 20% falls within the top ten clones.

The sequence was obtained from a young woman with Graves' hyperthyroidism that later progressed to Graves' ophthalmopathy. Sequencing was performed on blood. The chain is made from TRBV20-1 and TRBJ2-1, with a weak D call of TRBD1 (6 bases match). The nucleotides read TGCAGTGCCCAGGGGAATGAGCAGTTCTTC. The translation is CSAQGNEQFF.